A selection of T cell receptor beta chains follows, all from one sample in a study of neoadjuvant anti-PD-1 for oral cavity cancer. Data came from immunoSEQ multiplex PCR; TCRdb stores just in-frame clones and leaves some out. The data hold around 65,000 clones, with roughly 90% observed a single time. The sample in question was PBMCs, obtained after nivolumab (anti-PD-1) treatment. The source is a person aged 35-79 years with oral cavity squamous cell carcinoma. Both conserved end residues are part of each CDR3. A D gene is named only where the DNA matches it firmly. Not all rows give a size; the values are once, few, many and, for expanded clones, a class.

TRBJ2-2 | once | NA | 14 | TRBV7-3 | CASSPFQGSGELFF | TGTGCCAGCAGCCCCTTCCAGGGTTCCGGGGAGCTGTTTTTT
TRBJ2-1 | NA | NA | 12 | TRBV11-2 | CASSLIRSEQFF | TGTGCCAGCAGCTTAATAAGGAGTGAGCAGTTCTTC
TRBJ2-6 | NA | NA | 14 | TRBV6-6 | CASVLSSGANVLTF | TGTGCCAGCGTTTTAAGCTCTGGGGCCAACGTCCTGACTTTC
TRBJ2-2 | NA | NA | 14 | TRBV18 | CASSPVRNTGELFF | TGTGCCAGCTCACCAGTCAGGAACACCGGGGAGCTGTTTTTT
TRBJ1-4 | NA | NA | 15 | TRBV11-2 | CASSFVSATNEKLFF | TGTGCCAGCAGCTTCGTCAGTGCAACTAATGAAAAACTGTTTTTT
TRBJ1-5 | NA | NA | 17 | TRBV28 | CASSLLGIKTRNQPQHF | TGTGCCAGCAGTTTACTTGGCATAAAAACGAGGAATCAGCCCCAGCATTTT
TRBJ1-1 | NA | TRBD1 | 13 | TRBV6-5 | CASSGTGRTEAFF | TGTGCCAGCAGTGGGACAGGGCGAACTGAAGCTTTCTTT
TRBJ2-2 | NA | TRBD2 | 16 | TRBV11-2 | CASSLGRGRMSGELFF | TGTGCCAGCAGCTTAGGGCGCGGGAGGATGTCGGGGGAGCTGTTTTTT
TRBJ2-7 | NA | NA | 17 | TRBV4-1 | CASSQDLGIAGTYEQYF | TGCGCCAGCAGCCAAGATCTGGGTATCGCGGGTACCTACGAGCAGTACTTC
TRBJ1-3 | few | NA | 13 | TRBV30 | CAWSTLQGNTIYF | TGTGCCTGGAGTACACTCCAAGGAAACACCATATATTTT
TRBJ1-5 | NA | TRBD1 | 17 | TRBV27 | CASSLWAGGAGNQPQHF | TGTGCCAGCAGTTTATGGGCAGGGGGCGCGGGCAATCAGCCCCAGCATTTT
TRBJ1-5 | NA | NA | 13 | TRBV6-6 | CASSGRANQPQHF | TGTGCCAGCAGCGGACGGGCTAATCAGCCCCAGCATTTT
TRBJ1-2 | NA | TRBD1 | 17 | TRBV9 | CASSVRPDRGEGYGYTF | TGTGCCAGCAGCGTCCGACCCGACAGGGGCGAGGGCTATGGCTACACCTTC
TRBJ1-2 | NA | NA | 13 | TRBV5-1 | CASSLEGNYGYTF | TGCGCCAGCAGCTTGGAAGGGAACTATGGCTACACCTTC
TRBJ1-3 | NA | NA | 16 | TRBV9 | CASSAGTKSSGNTIYF | TGTGCCAGCAGCGCCGGGACAAAGAGCTCTGGAAACACCATATATTTT
TRBJ1-4 | NA | TRBD1 | 15 | TRBV9 | CASSVAGQGKEKLFF | TGTGCCAGCAGCGTAGCTGGACAGGGGAAGGAAAAACTGTTTTTT
TRBJ2-7 | NA | NA | 11 | TRBV6-1 | CASSYAYEQYF | TGTGCCAGCAGTTATGCCTACGAGCAGTACTTC
TRBJ2-7 | NA | TRBD1 | 14 | TRBV2 | CASRAGTDSYEQYF | TGTGCCAGCCGGGCCGGGACAGACTCCTACGAGCAGTACTTC
TRBJ2-7 | NA | TRBD1 | 11 | TRBV27 | CASSRGLEQYF | TGTGCCAGCAGTAGGGGGCTCGAGCAGTACTTC
TRBJ2-3 | NA | NA | 17 | TRBV7-9 | CASSLGSPRFLPDTQYF | TGTGCCAGCAGCTTAGGATCACCCCGATTCCTGCCAGATACGCAGTATTTT
TRBJ1-1 | NA | NA | 17 | TRBV7-9 | CASSLGSGHITNTEAFF | TGTGCCAGCAGCTTAGGATCCGGACACATAACGAACACTGAAGCTTTCTTT
TRBJ2-5 | once | NA | 14 | TRBV11-2 | CASRYDYRQETQYF | TGTGCCAGCAGATACGACTACCGTCAAGAGACCCAGTACTTC
TRBJ1-6 | once | NA | 15 | TRBV15 | CATSRVPTGQGPLHF | TGTGCCACCAGCAGAGTCCCCACAGGCCAAGGGCCCCTCCACTTT
TRBJ2-2 | NA | NA | 14 | TRBV7-9 | CASTRRGSTGELFF | TGTGCCAGCACCAGAAGGGGGAGCACCGGGGAGCTGTTTTTT
TRBJ1-6 | few | NA | 13 | TRBV10-2 | CASSVGTDSPLHF | TGCGCCAGCAGTGTAGGGACGGATTCACCCCTCCACTTT
TRBJ2-2 | NA | NA | 13 | TRBV29-1 | CSARDANTGELFF | TGCAGTGCACGGGACGCGAACACCGGGGAGCTGTTTTTT
TRBJ1-4 | NA | TRBD1 | 15 | TRBV7-2 | CASSRQGATNEKLFF | TGTGCCAGCAGCAGACAGGGGGCAACTAATGAAAAACTGTTTTTT
TRBJ2-2 | NA | TRBD2 | 14 | TRBV28 | CASSLGLATGELFF | TGTGCCAGCAGTTTAGGACTAGCGACCGGGGAGCTGTTTTTT
TRBJ1-5 | few | NA | 17 | TRBV10-3 | CAISETPQGWSNQPQHF | TGTGCCATCAGTGAGACGCCACAGGGCTGGAGCAATCAGCCCCAGCATTTT
TRBJ2-3 | NA | TRBD1 | 15 | TRBV19 | CASSLRDSSTDTQYF | TGTGCCAGTAGCCTCCGGGACAGCAGCACAGATACGCAGTATTTT
TRBJ1-2 | NA | TRBD1 | 12 | TRBV27 | CASRQGSYGYTF | TGTGCCAGCAGACAGGGGTCGTATGGCTACACCTTC
TRBJ2-1 | NA | NA | 11 | TRBV20-1 | CSVPSRVGQFF | TGCAGTGTCCCGTCCCGGGTCGGGCAGTTCTTC
TRBJ1-5 | NA | NA | 14 | TRBV19 | CASSILAADQPQHF | TGTGCCAGTAGTATTTTAGCGGCGGATCAGCCCCAGCATTTT
TRBJ2-1 | NA | NA | 14 | TRBV11-3 | CASSFAQRSGEQFF | TGTGCCAGCAGCTTTGCCCAACGCTCCGGTGAGCAGTTCTTC
TRBJ2-6 | NA | NA | 18 | TRBV28 | CASSLGRSLGSGANVLTF | TGTGCCAGCAGTTTAGGCCGTTCTTTAGGCTCTGGGGCCAACGTCCTGACTTTC
TRBJ1-5 | NA | NA | 15 | TRBV29-1 | CSVSLPPSSNQPQHF | TGCAGCGTTTCCCTCCCCCCGAGTAGCAATCAGCCCCAGCATTTT
TRBJ2-1 | NA | NA | 15 | TRBV6-4 | CASSVHLLSYNEQFF | TGTGCCAGCAGCGTACACCTCCTCTCCTACAATGAGCAGTTCTTC
TRBJ2-1 | NA | NA | 13 | TRBV5-1 | CASSPAGGHEQFF | TGCGCCAGCAGCCCCGCCGGGGGCCATGAGCAGTTCTTC
TRBJ1-1 | NA | NA | 13 | TRBV7-9 | CASSFRTTSEAFF | TGTGCCAGCAGCTTTAGGACAACGTCTGAAGCTTTCTTT
TRBJ1-5 | once | NA | 17 | TRBV27 | CASSRKGTQPYNQPQHF | TGTGCCAGCAGTCGAAAAGGGACACAACCTTACAATCAGCCCCAGCATTTT
TRBJ1-2 | NA | TRBD1 | 13 | TRBV10-1 | CASSEGTGNGYTF | TGCGCCAGCAGTGAAGGGACAGGGAATGGCTACACCTTC
TRBJ2-2 | NA | NA | 15 | TRBV4-1 | CASQPMGPNTGELFF | TGCGCCAGCCAGCCGATGGGACCCAACACCGGGGAGCTGTTTTTT
TRBJ1-5 | NA | TRBD1 | 15 | TRBV19 | CASSMQGQGNQPQHF | TGTGCCAGTAGTATGCAGGGACAGGGCAATCAGCCCCAGCATTTT
TRBJ2-7 | once | TRBD1 | 13 | TRBV30 | CAWQGQPGYEQYF | TGTGCCTGGCAGGGACAGCCGGGATACGAGCAGTACTTC
TRBJ1-6 | NA | NA | 16 | TRBV4-1 | CASSQEMGLGNSPLHF | TGCGCCAGCAGCCAAGAGATGGGATTGGGGAATTCACCCCTCCACTTT
TRBJ1-2 | NA | NA | 12 | TRBV27 | CASSLAGDGYTF | TGTGCCAGCAGTTTAGCAGGGGATGGCTACACCTTC
TRBJ1-2 | NA | NA | 14 | TRBV21-1 | CASSNQGPSYGYTF | TGTGCCAGCAGCAACCAGGGCCCCTCCTATGGCTACACCTTC
TRBJ1-4 | NA | NA | 13 | TRBV5-1 | CASRNPTNEKLFF | TGCGCCAGCAGGAACCCAACTAATGAAAAACTGTTTTTT
TRBJ2-7 | NA | TRBD2 | 13 | TRBV5-8 | CASSFLAGGGQYF | TGTGCCAGCAGCTTCCTAGCGGGAGGCGGGCAGTACTTC
TRBJ2-5 | once | TRBD2 | 14 | TRBV6-1 | CASSGKVGGETQYF | TGTGCCAGCAGCGGCAAGGTCGGGGGGGAGACCCAGTACTTC
TRBJ2-7 | NA | TRBD2 | 13 | TRBV11-1 | CASSLRGDYEQYF | TGTGCCAGCAGCCTACGGGGGGACTACGAGCAGTACTTC
TRBJ1-5 | once | NA | 14 | TRBV13 | CASSMSRGNQPQHF | TGTGCCAGCAGCATGAGCAGGGGAAATCAGCCCCAGCATTTT